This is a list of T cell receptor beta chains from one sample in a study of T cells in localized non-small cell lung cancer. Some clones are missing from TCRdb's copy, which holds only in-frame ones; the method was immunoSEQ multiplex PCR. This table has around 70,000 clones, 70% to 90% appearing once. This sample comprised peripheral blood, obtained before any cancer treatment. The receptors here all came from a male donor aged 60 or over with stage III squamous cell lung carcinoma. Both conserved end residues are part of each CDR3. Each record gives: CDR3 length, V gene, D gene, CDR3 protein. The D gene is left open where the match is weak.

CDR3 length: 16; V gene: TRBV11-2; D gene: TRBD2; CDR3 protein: CASSRRGGGIQETQYF
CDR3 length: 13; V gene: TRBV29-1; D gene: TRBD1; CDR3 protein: CSVGDREELGYTF
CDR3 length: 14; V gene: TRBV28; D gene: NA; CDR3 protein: CASSLARGSQTQYF
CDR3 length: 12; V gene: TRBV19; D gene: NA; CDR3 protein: CASSTLSETQYF
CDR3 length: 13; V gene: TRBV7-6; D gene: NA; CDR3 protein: CASSRTEGRPQHF
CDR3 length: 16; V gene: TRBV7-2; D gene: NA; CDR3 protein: CASSLVGAAHQNIQYF
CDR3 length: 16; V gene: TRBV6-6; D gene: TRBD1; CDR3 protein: CASSRDSSFSGNTIYF
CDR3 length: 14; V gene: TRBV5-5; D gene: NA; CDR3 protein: CASSLFGRADTQYF
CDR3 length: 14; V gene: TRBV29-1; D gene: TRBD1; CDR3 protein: CSVEDWDRGYEQYF
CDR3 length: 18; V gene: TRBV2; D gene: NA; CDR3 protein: CASSEYGKKPTYNSPLHF
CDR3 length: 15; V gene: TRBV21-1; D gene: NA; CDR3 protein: CASSKFRTHKETQYF
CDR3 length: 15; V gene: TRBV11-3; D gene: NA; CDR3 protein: CASSSGPAGTGELFF
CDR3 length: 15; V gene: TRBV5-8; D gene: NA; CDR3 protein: CASGLGGTGRDTQYF
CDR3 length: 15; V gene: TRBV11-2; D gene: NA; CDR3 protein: CASTLGGSLSTEAFF
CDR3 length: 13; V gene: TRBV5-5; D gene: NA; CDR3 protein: CASSLVVLKGQYF
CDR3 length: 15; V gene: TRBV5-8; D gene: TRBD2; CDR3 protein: CASSFGTSGYNEQFF
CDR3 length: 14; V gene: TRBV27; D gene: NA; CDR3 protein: CASRLIQGNSPLHF
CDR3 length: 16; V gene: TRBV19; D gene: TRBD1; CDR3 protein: CASSQHWDRGDTEAFF
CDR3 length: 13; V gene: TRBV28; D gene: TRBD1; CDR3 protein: CWTDRANTGELFF
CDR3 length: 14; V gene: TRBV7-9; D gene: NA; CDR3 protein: CASSSGQVRSGYTF
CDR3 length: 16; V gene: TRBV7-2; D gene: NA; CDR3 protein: CASSPYVGGLGETQYF
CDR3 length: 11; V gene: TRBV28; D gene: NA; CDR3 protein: CASRTGTELFF
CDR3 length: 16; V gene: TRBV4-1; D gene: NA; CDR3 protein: CASSQYLRGMEETQYF
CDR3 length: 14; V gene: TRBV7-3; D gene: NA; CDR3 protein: CASSSGTRQNTQYF
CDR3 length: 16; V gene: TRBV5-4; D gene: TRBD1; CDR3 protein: CASSFGGDRGTDTQYF
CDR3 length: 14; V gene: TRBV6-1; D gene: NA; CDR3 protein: CASRPRTGNTEAFF
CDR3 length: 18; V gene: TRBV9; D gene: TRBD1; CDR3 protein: CASSARNRGAGGTDTQYF
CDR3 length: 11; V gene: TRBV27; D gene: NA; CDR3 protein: CASQGYDTQYF
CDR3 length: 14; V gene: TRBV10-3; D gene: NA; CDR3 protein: CAISAAYSNQPQHF
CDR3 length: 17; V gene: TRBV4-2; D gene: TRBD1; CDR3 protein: CASSLRRPGQGDTEAFF
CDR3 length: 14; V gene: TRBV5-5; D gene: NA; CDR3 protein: CASSLGGGDQPQHF
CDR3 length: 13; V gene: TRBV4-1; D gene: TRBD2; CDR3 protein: CASSPIAGDTQYF
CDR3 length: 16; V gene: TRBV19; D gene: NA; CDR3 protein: CASSIVSPGLGETQYF
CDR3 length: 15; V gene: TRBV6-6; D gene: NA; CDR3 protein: CASSYPADGGIGYTF
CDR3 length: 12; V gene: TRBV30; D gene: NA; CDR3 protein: CAWSVGFYEQYF
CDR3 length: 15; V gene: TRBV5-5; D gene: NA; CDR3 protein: CASSSGLYSNQPQHF
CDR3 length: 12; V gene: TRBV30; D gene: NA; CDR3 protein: CAWSVSTYEQYF
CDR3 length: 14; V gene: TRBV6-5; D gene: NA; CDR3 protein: CASRDERKGYGYTF
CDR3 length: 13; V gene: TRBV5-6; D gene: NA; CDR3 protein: CASSLDTLETQYF
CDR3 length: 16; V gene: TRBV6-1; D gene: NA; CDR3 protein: CASSEALGRGSYGYTF
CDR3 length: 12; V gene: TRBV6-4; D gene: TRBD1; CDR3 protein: CASKGAHYGYTF
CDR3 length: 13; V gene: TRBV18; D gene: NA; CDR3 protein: CASSPGGRYGYTF
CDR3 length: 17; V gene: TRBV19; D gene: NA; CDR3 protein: CASSIGGAGAHGDTQYF
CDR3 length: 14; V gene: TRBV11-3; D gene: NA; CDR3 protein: CASSPGGPNTEAFF
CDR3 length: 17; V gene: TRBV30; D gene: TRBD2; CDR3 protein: CAWRPEAGVLYTGELFF
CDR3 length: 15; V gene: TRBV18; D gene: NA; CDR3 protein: CASSPAGTNRDTQYF
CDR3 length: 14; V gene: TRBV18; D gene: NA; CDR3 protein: CASSPLGGRNIQYF
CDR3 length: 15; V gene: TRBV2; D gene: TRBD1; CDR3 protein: CASSEVRTGGGDQYF
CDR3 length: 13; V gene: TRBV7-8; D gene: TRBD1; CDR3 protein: CASSLGQGDTIYF
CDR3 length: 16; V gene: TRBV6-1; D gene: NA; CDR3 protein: CASSEALGGYNSPLHF
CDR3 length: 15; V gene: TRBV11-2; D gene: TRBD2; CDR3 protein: CASSPRTSGGASQYF
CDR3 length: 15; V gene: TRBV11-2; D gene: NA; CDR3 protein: CASSPGQPNQETQYF
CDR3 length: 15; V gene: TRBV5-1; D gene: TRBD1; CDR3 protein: CASSLAGQGGGELFF
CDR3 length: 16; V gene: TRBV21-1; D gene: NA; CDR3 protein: CASSKRRGHYNSPLHF